This T cell receptor (beta chain) comes out of a study of blood T cell repertoires in COVID-19. Study as a whole: Specimens from acute and convalescent COVID-19 originated in the United States, Italy and Spain. PBMCs, B-cell-depleted T cells, or T cells were the source of the cDNA or gDNA that made up the material.

Trimming shortened V by 5 bases and J by 8 bases, and 21 bases separated the two germline ends. The length of the CDR3 is 16 residues. Germline-derived CDR1 and CDR2 are LNHDA and SQIVND (reference sequence). Assay: immunoSEQ multiplex PCR; the TCRdb copy retains only in-frame clones and omits some. The sample has 130,000 to 150,000 clones, about 83% seen once. This TCR was recovered from a woman in her thirties or forties with acute or convalescent COVID-19. The rearrangement joins TRBV19 to TRBJ1-4, with D perhaps matching TRBD1 (5 bases). Sequencing input: peripheral blood. CDR3 in amino acids: CASSGTGETIREKLFF. CDR3 coding DNA: TGTGCCAGTAGTGGGACGGGAGAGACGATTAGGGAAAAACTGTTTTTT.